The 17 T cell receptor beta chains below all came from one sample that was sequenced in a study of blood T cell repertoires in COVID-19. Profiled with immunoSEQ multiplex PCR; TCRdb holds only in-frame clones, not every one. The table has around 160,000 clones, 81% seen once. Sequencing input: peripheral blood. The receptors originated from a human donor with acute or convalescent COVID-19. The donor label of this sample is uncertain.

The chain employs TRBV5-4 and TRBJ1-1; D gene unclear. The CDR3 has 14 residues. Trimming took 2 bases from V and 2 from J, leaving 10 bases between them. The V gene's germline CDR1 is SGHNT and CDR2 YYREEE (reference sequence). The DNA for the CDR3 is TGTGCCAGCAGCTTCGGGGAGACAAACACTGAAGCTTTCTTT. Translated: CASSFGETNTEAFF.

This clone has at least ten counts. V is TRBV11-2 and J is TRBJ2-3, with 10 positions matching TRBD2. Trimming took 8 bases from V and 5 from J; bases not matched to a gene: 4. Germline loops: CDR1 SGHAT, CDR2 FQNNGV. This CDR3 has 13 residues. The CDR3 sequence is CASEPSGRDTQYF. The DNA for the CDR3 is TGTGCCAGCGAGCCTAGCGGGAGAGATACGCAGTATTTT.

The genes are TRBV11-2 and TRBJ2-7, with 8 bases matching TRBD1. Germline lookup yields CDR1 SGHAT and CDR2 FQNNGV. V shed 1 base and J 6 bases; nucleotides not matched to a gene: 2. The CDR3 extends over 13 amino acids. The CDR3 reads CASSLGGTGEQYV. The DNA for the CDR3 is TGTGCCAGCAGCTTAGGAGGGACAGGCGAGCAGTACGTC.

The chain carries TRBV25-1 and TRBJ1-1; D not certain. The CDR3 extends over 11 amino acids. The V gene lost 6 bases and the J gene lost 1 base, with 3 bases spanning the gap. In germline, CDR1 is MGHDK, CDR2 SYGVNS. CDR3 coding DNA: TGTGCCAGCAGCGGGAACACTGAAGCTTTCTTT. This gives the protein CASSGNTEAFF.

By frequency in the sample, this clone is large. V is TRBV3-1 (or the pseudogene TRBV3-2) and J is TRBJ2-1; no clear D. In germline, CDR1 is LGHDT, CDR2 YNNKEL (reference sequence). There are 15 residues in the CDR3. The germline V and J ends were trimmed by 4 bases and 0 bases, with 10 bases remaining between them. CDR3 region: CASSPVSSSYNEQFF. The DNA of the CDR3 is TGTGCCAGCAGCCCCGTAAGTAGCTCCTACAATGAGCAGTTCTTC.

The rearrangement uses TRBV13 and TRBJ1-1; TRBD1 agrees at 7 bases. V gave up 5 bases and J gave up 5 bases; unmatched junction bases: 5. There are 13 residues in the CDR3. CDR1 is PRHDT, CDR2 FYEKMQ, per germline (reference sequence). The CDR3 region has the DNA TGTGCCAGCAGCCCCTCGACAGGGACTGAAGCTTTCTTT. It translates to CASSPSTGTEAFF.

In this sample, this clone turned up many times. The chain couples TRBV10-2 to TRBJ1-6; D gene unclear. The CDR3 sequence is 15 residues long. Germline V gene data show CDR1 as WSHSY and CDR2 as SAAADI. V lost 6 bases, J lost 6 bases, and 15 bases lay in between. CDR3 in amino acids: CASSDDMGRNSPLHF. DNA for the CDR3: TGCGCCAGCAGCGATGACATGGGCCGTAATTCACCCCTCCACTTT.

This clone was detected only once. This chain links TRBV6-5 with TRBJ1-2, with TRBD1 identical over 9 bases. The CDR3 is 15 amino acids. With 4 bases clipped from V and 3 bases from J, the junction kept 6 bases outside the gene matches. The germline V gene encodes CDR1 MNHEY and CDR2 SVGAGI. Written as DNA, the CDR3 is TGTGCCAGCAGTTCGACACAGGGGGCGGACTATGGCTACACCTTC. Translating it yields CASSSTQGADYGYTF.

J is TRBJ1-1 and V is TRBV13; 10 nucleotides match TRBD1. J gave up 0 bases and V 1 base, and 5 bases lay outside the gene matches. Germline lookup yields CDR1 PRHDT and CDR2 FYEKMQ (reference sequence). The CDR3 loop spans 17 amino acids. In nucleotides, the CDR3 is TGTGCCAGCAGCTTAGATATAGGACAGGGGGTGAACACTGAAGCTTTCTTT. Amino acid sequence: CASSLDIGQGVNTEAFF.

The rearrangement uses TRBV5-6 and TRBJ2-1; D possibly corresponds to TRBD2 (5 bases). Trimming stripped 4 bases from V and 2 bases from J, with 16 bases between. This CDR3 contains 16 residues. The germline gives CDR1 SGHDT, CDR2 YYEEEE. CDR3 in amino acids: CASSVDYAGAYNEQFF. The CDR3 bases are TGTGCCAGCAGCGTCGACTATGCCGGGGCCTACAATGAGCAGTTCTTC.

The J gene is TRBJ1-6, the V gene TRBV11-2; D may be TRBD1 (6 bases). The CDR3 extends over 13 amino acids. Trimming cost V 1 base and J 9 bases, with 7 bases left between them. Per germline, CDR1 SGHAT and CDR2 FQNNGV. CDR3 nucleotides: TGTGCCAGCAGCTTAGGAGGGGGTTCACCCCTCCACTTT. It yields the protein CASSLGGGSPLHF.

This chain connects TRBV9 to TRBJ2-2, with 10 bases lining up with TRBD1. The CDR3 extends over 16 amino acids. Germline CDR1 and CDR2: SGDLS and YYNGEE. After removal of 0 bases from V and 10 bases from J, the junction contained 9 bases not matched to a gene. This CDR3 reads CASSVGGTGAIEELFF. The CDR3 bases are TGTGCCAGCAGCGTAGGGGGGACAGGGGCGATTGAGGAGCTGTTTTTT.

The chain has TRBV9 and TRBJ1-5; TRBD1 matches at 8 bases. The trim removed 4 bases at V and 4 bases at J, leaving 1 base unmatched. Germline-derived CDR1 and CDR2 are SGDLS and YYNGEE. This CDR3 has 13 amino acids. CDR3 in amino acids: CASSRQGNQPQHF. The CDR3, as DNA: TGTGCCAGCAGCCGACAGGGGAATCAGCCCCAGCATTTT. Full variable domain (remainder filled in from reference TRBV9 and TRBJ1-5): DSGVTQTPKHLITATGQRVTLRCSPRSGDLSVYWYQQSLDQGLQFLIQYYNGEERAKGNILERFSAQQFPDLHSELNLSSLELGDSALYFCASSRQGNQPQHFGDGTRLSIL.

The CDR3 DNA sequence: TGTGCCAGCACCACGGGGGGGGTGTACGAGCAGTACTTC. Protein product: CASTTGGVYEQYF. The rearrangement uses TRBV6-6 and TRBJ2-7; 8 bases fit TRBD2. The germline V gene encodes CDR1 MNHNY and CDR2 SVGAGI (reference sequence). CDR3 length: 13 amino acids. Germline trimming cut 7 bases from V and 4 bases from J; bases unmatched to any gene: 6.

The chain has TRBV27 and TRBJ1-5, with 7 bases aligning to TRBD1. CDR3 size: 14 residues. J was trimmed by 3 bases and V by 5 bases; bases with no gene match: 4. Germline assignment: CDR1 MNHEY and CDR2 SMNVEV (reference sequence). This chain's CDR3 is CASSRDSSNQPQHF. The CDR3 DNA reads TGTGCCAGCAGTCGGGACAGCTCCAATCAGCCCCAGCATTTT.

This clone has a handful of counts. This chain uses TRBV28 with TRBJ1-1, with 8 bases fitting TRBD1. The J segment lost 3 bases and the V segment lost 7 bases, leaving 7 bases of the junction unmatched. CDR1 MDHEN and CDR2 SYDVKM come from the germline V gene. The CDR3 consists of 14 residues. The CDR3 reads CASIRQGRDTEAFF. The CDR3 coding sequence is TGTGCCAGCATTCGACAGGGGAGGGACACTGAAGCTTTCTTT.

The CDR3 loop is CSVQQGIEQFF. As DNA, the CDR3 is TGCAGCGTTCAACAGGGAATTGAGCAGTTCTTC. The genes are TRBV29-1 and TRBJ2-1, with D perhaps matching TRBD1 (6 bases). Per germline, CDR1 SQVTM and CDR2 ANQGSEA. The CDR3 consists of 11 residues. V was cut by 5 bases and J by 9 bases, with 11 bases left in between.